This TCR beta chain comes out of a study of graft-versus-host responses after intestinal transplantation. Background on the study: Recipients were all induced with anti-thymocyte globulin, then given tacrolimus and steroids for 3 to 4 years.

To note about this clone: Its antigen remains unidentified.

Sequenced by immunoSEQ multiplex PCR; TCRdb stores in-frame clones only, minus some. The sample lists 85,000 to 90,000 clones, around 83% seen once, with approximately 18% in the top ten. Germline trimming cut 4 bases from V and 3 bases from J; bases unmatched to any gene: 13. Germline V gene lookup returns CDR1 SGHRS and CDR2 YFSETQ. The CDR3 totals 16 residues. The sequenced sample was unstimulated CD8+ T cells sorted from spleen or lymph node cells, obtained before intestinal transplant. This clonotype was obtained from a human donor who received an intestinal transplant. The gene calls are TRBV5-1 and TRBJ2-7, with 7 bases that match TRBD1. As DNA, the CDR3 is TGCGCCAGCAGCCCAATGATGGGGACAGCGCGCTACGAGCAGTACTTC. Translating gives CASSPMMGTARYEQYF. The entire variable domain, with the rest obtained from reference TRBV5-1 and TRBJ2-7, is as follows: KAGVTQTPRYLIKTRGQQVTLSCSPISGHRSVSWYQQTPGQGLQFLFEYFSETQRNKGNFPGRFSGRQFSNSRSEMNVSTLELGDSALYLCASSPMMGTARYEQYFGPGTRLTVT.